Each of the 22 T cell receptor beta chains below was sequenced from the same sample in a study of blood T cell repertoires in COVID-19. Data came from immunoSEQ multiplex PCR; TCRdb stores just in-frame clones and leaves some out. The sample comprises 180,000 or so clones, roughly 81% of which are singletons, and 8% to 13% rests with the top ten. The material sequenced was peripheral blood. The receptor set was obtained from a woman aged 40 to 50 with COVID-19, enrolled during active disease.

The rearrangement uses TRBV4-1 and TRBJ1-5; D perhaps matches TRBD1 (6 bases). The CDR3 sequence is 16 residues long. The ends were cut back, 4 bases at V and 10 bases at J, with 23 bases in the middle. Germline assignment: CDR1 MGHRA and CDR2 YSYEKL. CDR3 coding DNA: TGCGCCAGCAGCCCTCGAGGGGCAGGGGACGGGGAACCCCAGCATTTT. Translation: CASSPRGAGDGEPQHF.

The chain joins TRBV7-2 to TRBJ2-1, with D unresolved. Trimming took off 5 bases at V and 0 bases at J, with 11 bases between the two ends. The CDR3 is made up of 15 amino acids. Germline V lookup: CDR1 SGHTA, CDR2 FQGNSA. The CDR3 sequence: CASSPVMSSYNEQFF. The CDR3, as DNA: TGTGCCAGCAGCCCGGTGATGAGCTCCTACAATGAGCAGTTCTTC.

The CDR3 DNA is TGTGCCAGCAGCCAAGGACCCCGGGGGTACTACGAGCAGTACGTC. Protein: CASSQGPRGYYEQYV. The gene calls are TRBV3-1 (or the pseudogene TRBV3-2) and TRBJ2-7, with D tentatively TRBD2 (6 bases). Germline V lookup: CDR1 LGHDT, CDR2 YNNKEL (reference sequence). Trimming cost V 1 base and J 3 bases, with 13 bases left between them. This CDR3 has 15 residues.

CDR3 nucleotides: TGTGCCAGCAGCTTGGTGGGAGGTTCCTACGAGCAGTACTTC. Residues: CASSLVGGSYEQYF. The chain links TRBV5-6 to TRBJ2-7; a possible D gene is TRBD2 (6 bases). This CDR3 is built from 14 residues. V was cut by 0 bases and J by 1 base, with 8 bases left in between. Per the germline V gene, CDR1 is SGHDT and CDR2 is YYEEEE.

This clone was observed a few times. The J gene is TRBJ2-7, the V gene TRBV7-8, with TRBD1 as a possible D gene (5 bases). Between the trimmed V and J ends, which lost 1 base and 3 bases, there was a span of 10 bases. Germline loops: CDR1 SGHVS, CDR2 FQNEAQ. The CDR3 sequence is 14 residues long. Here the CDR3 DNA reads TGTGCCAGCAGCTTAGATTGGACAAACTACGAGCAGTACTTC. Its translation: CASSLDWTNYEQYF.

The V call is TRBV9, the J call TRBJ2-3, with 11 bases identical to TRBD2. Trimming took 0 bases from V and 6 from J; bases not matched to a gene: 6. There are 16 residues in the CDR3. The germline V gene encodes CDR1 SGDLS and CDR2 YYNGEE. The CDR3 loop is CASSVGGTSGGDTQYF. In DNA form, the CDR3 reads TGTGCCAGCAGCGTAGGCGGGACTAGCGGTGGGGATACGCAGTATTTT.

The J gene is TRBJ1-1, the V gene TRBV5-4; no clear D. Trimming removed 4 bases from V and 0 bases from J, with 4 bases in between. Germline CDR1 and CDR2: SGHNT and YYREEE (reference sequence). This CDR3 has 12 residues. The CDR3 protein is CASSEVNTEAFF. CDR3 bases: TGTGCCAGCAGCGAGGTGAACACTGAAGCTTTCTTT.

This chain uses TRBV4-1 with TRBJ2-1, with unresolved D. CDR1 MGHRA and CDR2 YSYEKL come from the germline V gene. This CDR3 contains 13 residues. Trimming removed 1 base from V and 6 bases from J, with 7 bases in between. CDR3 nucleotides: TGCGCCAGCAGCCAAGCTTCTCTCAATGAGCAGTTCTTC. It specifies CASSQASLNEQFF.

CDR3 region: CASSLKWGGRGSPLHF. Here the CDR3 DNA reads TGTGCCAGCAGTCTCAAATGGGGGGGGAGGGGTTCACCCCTCCACTTT. V and J are TRBV27 and TRBJ1-6, with D maybe TRBD1 (5 bases). Trimming shortened V by 5 bases and J by 9 bases, and 20 bases separated the two germline ends. The CDR3 has 16 amino acids. The V gene's germline CDR1 is MNHEY and CDR2 SMNVEV (reference sequence).

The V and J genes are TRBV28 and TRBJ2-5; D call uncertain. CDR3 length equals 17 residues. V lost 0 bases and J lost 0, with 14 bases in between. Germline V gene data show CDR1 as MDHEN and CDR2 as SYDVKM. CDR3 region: CASSLWVAEKYQETQYF. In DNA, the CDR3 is TGTGCCAGCAGTTTATGGGTGGCAGAAAAGTACCAAGAGACCCAGTACTTC. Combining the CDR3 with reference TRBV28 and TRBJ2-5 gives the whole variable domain DVKVTQSSRYLVKRTGEKVFLECVQDMDHENMFWYRQDPGLGLRLIYFSYDVKMKEKGDIPEGYSVSREKKERFSLILESASTNQTSMYLCASSLWVAEKYQETQYFGPGTRLLVL.

Written as DNA, the CDR3 is TGTGCCAGCAGCTTAGACCGAGGAACTGGAAACACCATATATTTT. Its translation: CASSLDRGTGNTIYF. The rearrangement links TRBV11-2 to TRBJ1-3; D gene ambiguous. The CDR3 runs 15 residues. V lost 0 bases to trimming and J lost 2 bases, with 8 bases between them. From germline, CDR1 is SGHAT and CDR2 FQNNGV.

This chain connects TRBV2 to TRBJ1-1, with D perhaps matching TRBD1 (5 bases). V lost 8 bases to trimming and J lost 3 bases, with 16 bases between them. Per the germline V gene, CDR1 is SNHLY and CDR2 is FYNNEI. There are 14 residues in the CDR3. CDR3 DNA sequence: TGTGCCAGCCTAGTTGGGGCTTGGGACACTGAAGCTTTCTTT. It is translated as CASLVGAWDTEAFF.

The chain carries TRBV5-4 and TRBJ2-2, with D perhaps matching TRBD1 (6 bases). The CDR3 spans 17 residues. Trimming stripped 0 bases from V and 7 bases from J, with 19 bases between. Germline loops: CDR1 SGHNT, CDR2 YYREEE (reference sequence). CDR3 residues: CASSLEPLVGAGGELFF. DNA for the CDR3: TGTGCCAGCAGCTTGGAGCCCTTGGTGGGGGCGGGCGGGGAGCTGTTTTTT. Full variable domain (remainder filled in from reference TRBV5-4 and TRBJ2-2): ETGVTQSPTHLIKTRGQQVTLRCSSQSGHNTVSWYQQALGQGPQFIFQYYREEENGRGNFPPRFSGLQFPNYSSELNVNALELDDSALYLCASSLEPLVGAGGELFFGEGSRLTVL.

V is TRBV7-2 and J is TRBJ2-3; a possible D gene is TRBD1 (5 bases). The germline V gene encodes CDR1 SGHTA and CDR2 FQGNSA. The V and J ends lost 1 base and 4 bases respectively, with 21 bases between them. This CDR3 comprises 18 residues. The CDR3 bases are TGTGCCAGCAGCTTAGAGGGCAGGACCCAAACCAGGGCAGATACGCAGTATTTT. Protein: CASSLEGRTQTRADTQYF.

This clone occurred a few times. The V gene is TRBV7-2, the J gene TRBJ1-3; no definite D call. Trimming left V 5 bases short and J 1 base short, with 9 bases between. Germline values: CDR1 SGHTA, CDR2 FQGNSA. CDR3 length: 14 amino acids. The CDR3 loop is CASSLPGSGNTIYF. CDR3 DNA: TGTGCCAGCAGCCTCCCGGGATCTGGAAACACCATATATTTT.

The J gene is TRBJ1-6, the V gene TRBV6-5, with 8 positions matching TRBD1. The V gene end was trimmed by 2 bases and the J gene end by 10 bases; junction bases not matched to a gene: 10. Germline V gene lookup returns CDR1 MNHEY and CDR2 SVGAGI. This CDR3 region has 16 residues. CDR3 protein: CASSYIPGGEESPLHF. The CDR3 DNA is TGTGCCAGCAGTTACATACCAGGGGGCGAGGAATCACCCCTCCACTTT.

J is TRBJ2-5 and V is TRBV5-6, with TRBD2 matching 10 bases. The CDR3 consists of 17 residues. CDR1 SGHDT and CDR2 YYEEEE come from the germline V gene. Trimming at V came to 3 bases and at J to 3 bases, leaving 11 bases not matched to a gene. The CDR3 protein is CASSSPGPGLAEETQYF. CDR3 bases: TGTGCCAGCAGCTCCCCGGGCCCAGGACTAGCGGAAGAGACCCAGTACTTC. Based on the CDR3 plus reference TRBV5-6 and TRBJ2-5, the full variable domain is DAGVTQSPTHLIKTRGQQVTLRCSPKSGHDTVSWYQQALGQGPQFIFQYYEEEERQRGNFPDRFSGHQFPNYSSELNVNALLLGDSALYLCASSSPGPGLAEETQYFGPGTRLLVL.

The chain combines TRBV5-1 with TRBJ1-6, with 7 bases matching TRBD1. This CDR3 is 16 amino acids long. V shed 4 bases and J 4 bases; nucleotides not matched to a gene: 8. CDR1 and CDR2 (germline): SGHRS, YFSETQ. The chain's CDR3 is CASSASTGSYNSPLHF. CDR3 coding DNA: TGCGCCAGCAGCGCATCGACAGGGTCATATAATTCACCCCTCCACTTT.

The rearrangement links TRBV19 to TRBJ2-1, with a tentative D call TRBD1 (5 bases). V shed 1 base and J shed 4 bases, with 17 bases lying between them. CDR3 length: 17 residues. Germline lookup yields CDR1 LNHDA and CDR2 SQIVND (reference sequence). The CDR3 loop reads CASSIGFGPGLYNEQFF. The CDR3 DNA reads TGTGCCAGTAGTATAGGTTTTGGGCCAGGGTTGTACAATGAGCAGTTCTTC.

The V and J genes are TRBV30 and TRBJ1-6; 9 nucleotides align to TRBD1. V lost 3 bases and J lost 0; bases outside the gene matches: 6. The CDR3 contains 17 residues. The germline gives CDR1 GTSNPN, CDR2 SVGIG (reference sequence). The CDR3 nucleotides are TGTGCCTGGAGGTTTGGACAGGGGAGCTCCTATAATTCACCCCTCCACTTT. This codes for CAWRFGQGSSYNSPLHF.

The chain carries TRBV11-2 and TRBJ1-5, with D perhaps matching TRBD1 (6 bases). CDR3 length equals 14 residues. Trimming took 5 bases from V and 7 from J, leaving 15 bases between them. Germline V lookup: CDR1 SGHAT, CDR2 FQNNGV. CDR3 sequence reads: CASSPNGQKQPQHF. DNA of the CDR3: TGTGCCAGCAGCCCAAATGGACAGAAACAGCCCCAGCATTTT. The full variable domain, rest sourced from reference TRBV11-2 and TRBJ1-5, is EAGVAQSPRYKIIEKRQSVAFWCNPISGHATLYWYQQILGQGPKLLIQFQNNGVVDDSQLPKDRFSAERLKGVDSTLKIQPAKLEDSAVYLCASSPNGQKQPQHFGDGTRLSIL.

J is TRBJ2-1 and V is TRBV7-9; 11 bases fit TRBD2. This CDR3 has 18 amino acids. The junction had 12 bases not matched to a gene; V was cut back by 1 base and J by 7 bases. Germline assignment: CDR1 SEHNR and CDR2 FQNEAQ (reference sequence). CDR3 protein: CASSLDGTSGRISNEQFF. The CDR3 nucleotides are TGTGCCAGCAGCTTAGATGGAACTAGCGGGAGAATTTCAAATGAGCAGTTCTTC. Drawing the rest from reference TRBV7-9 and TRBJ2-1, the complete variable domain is DTGVSQNPRHKITKRGQNVTFRCDPISEHNRLYWYRQTLGQGPEFLTYFQNEAQLEKSRLLSDRFSAERPKGSFSTLEIQRTEQGDSAMYLCASSLDGTSGRISNEQFFGPGTRLTVL.